This T cell receptor beta chain was profiled in a study of control samples from healthy donors and cancer patients. Using immunoSEQ multiplex PCR, the repertoire was profiled, and TCRdb retains in-frame clones only, with some absent. The sample carries approximately 210,000 clones, about nine tenths recorded once. Deletions cut 4 bases from V and 9 bases from J, with 18 bases between. Germline loops: CDR1 MGHRA, CDR2 YSYEKL. CDR3 length: 14 residues. V gene TRBV4-1 combines with J gene TRBJ1-2, with D perhaps TRBD1 (5 bases). The receptor comes from a man aged 25 to 40 in good health. The sample consisted of blood. CDR3 in amino acids: CASSRSETVRSYTF. For the CDR3, the DNA is TGCGCCAGCAGCCGATCTGAGACAGTCCGAAGCTACACCTTC.